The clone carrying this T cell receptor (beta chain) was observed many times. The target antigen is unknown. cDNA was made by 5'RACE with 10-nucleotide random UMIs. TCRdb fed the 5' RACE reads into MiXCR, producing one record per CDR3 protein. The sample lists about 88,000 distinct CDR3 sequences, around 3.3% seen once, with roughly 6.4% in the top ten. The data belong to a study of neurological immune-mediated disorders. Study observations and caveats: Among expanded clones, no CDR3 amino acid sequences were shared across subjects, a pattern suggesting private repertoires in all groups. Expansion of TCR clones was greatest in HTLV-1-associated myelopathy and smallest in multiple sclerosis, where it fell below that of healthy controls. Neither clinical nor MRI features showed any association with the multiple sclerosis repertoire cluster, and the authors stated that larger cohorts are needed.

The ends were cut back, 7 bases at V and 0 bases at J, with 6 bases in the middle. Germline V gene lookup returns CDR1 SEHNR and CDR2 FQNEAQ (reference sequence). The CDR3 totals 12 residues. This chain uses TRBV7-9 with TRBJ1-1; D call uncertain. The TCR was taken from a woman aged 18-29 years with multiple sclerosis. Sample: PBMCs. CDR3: CASTRLNTEAFF. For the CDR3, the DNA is TGTGCCAGCACCCGGTTGAACACTGAAGCTTTCTTT. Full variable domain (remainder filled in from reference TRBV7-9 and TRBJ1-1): DTGVSQNPRHKITKRGQNVTFRCDPISEHNRLYWYRQTLGQGPEFLTYFQNEAQLEKSRLLSDRFSAERPKGSFSTLEIQRTEQGDSAMYLCASTRLNTEAFFGQGTRLTVV.